This TCR beta chain was sequenced for a study of cytomegalovirus exposure and HLA in healthy donors. Primers: 60 Vbeta forward and 13 Jbeta reverse. Original processing methods: Among the unique TCR beta chains that a later analysis counted, about 79 million in all, some 10 million were shared. The protocol was immunoSEQ multiplex PCR, while the TCRdb copy is restricted to in-frame clones and leaves out a portion. The D gene and trimming were derived from the DNA, and the V and J assignments and clone size from that table. The repertoire table contains 150,000 to 250,000 clones. Sequencing was done on a sample of PBMCs. The clonotype originates from a boy younger than 18 in good health and CMV-seronegative.

CDR3 nucleotide sequence: TGTGCCAGCAGTGGATCCCCCAGGTATCAGCCCCAGCATTTT. Encoded protein: CASSGSPRYQPQHF. The V call is TRBV2, the J call TRBJ1-5; D is unclear. V was clipped by 4 bases and J by 5 bases, with 12 bases between them. Germline loops: CDR1 SNHLY, CDR2 FYNNEI. The CDR3 has 14 amino acids.